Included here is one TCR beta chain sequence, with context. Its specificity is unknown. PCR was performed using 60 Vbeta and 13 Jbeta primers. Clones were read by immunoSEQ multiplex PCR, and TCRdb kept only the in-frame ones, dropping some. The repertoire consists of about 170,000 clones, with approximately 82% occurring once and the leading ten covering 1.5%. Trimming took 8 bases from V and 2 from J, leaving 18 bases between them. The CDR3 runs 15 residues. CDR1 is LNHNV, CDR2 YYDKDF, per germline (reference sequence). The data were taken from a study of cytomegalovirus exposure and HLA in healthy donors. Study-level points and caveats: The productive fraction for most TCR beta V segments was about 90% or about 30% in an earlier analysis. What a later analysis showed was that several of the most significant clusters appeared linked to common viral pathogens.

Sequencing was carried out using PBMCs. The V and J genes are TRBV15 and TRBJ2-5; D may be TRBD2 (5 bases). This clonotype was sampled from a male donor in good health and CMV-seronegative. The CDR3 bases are TGTGCCACCCATCGGGCCTTGGCGGGTCAAGAGACCCAGTACTTC. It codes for CATHRALAGQETQYF.